This T cell receptor (beta chain) derives from a study of blood T cell repertoires in COVID-19. Looking at the study overall: Spain, Italy and the United States supplied samples that represented acute and convalescent COVID-19. PBMCs, B-cell-depleted T cells, or T cells provided the cDNA or gDNA that made up the material.

Study processing details: Estimation of nucleated cell counts relied on the amplification of reference gene primers. Method: immunoSEQ multiplex PCR; TCRdb's copy keeps in-frame clones and lacks some. V and J calls and clone size are those listed in that table; D and trimming were worked out from the DNA. The sample contains roughly 260,000 clones, around 89% of which appear only once. This clone was seen just once. Trimming stripped 1 base from V and 4 bases from J, with 19 bases between. Germline-derived CDR1 and CDR2 are SGHAT and FQNNGV. The CDR3 is 17 residues long. The TCR sequence derives from a man aged 55 to 69 who had recovered from COVID-19. The chain is built from TRBV11-2 and TRBJ2-5, with D maybe TRBD2 (5 bases). The sample was peripheral blood. The CDR3 DNA reads as TGTGCCAGCAGCTTAGCTCCCCACGAACTAGGGCGAGAGACCCAGTACTTC. The encoded protein is CASSLAPHELGRETQYF.